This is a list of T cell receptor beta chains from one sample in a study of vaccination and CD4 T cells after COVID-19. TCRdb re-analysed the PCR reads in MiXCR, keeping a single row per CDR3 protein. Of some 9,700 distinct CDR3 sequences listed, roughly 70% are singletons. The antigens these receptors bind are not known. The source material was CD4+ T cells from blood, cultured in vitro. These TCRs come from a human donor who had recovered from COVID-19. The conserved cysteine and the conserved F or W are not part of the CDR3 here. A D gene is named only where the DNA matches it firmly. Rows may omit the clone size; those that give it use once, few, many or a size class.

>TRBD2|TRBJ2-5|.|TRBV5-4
ASSPGLAEAGTQY
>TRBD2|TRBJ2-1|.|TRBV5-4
ASSLAGTSGRNEQF
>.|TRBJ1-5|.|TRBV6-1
ASSGDMLNQPQH
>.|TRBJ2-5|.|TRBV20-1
SAPGGETQY
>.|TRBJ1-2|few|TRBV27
ASSLTGLGGYT
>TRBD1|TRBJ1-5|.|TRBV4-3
ASSQEDRGNQPQH
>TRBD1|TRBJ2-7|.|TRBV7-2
ASSFPPGTGNGEQY
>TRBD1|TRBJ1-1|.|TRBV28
ASSSGGYGVGTEAF
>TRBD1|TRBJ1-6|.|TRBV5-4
ASSLQGGFNSPLH
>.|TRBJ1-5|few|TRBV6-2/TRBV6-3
ASRATGRNQPQH
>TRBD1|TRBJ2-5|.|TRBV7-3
ASSPGDRDQETQY
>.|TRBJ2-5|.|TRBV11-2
ASSWGTQETQY
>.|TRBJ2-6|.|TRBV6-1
ATTRDSGANVLT
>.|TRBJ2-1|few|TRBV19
ASSGGINNEQF
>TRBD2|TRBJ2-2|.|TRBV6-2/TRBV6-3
ASSYLGLAGGTRSGELF
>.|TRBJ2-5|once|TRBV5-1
ASSLATEGETQY
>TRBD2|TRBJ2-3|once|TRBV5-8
ASSFRPSGKSTDTQY
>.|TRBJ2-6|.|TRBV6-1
ASSGQSSGANVLT
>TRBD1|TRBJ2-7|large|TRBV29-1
SVEGPLGQGAYEQY
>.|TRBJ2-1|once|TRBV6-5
ASSYLWENEQF
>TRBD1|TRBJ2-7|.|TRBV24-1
ATSDAGTGGYEQY
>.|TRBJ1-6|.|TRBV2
ASSDTDYNSPLH
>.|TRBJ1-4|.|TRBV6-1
ASSTGQGEKLF
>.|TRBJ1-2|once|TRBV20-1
SARVNYGYT
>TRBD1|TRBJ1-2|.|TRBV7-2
ASSKQGRDGYT
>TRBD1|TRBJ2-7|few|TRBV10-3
AISEPPGQYYEQY
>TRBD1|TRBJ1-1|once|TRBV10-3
ANARDREAEAF
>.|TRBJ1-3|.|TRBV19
ASIGDGGNTIY
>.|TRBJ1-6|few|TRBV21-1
ASSKSTTANSPLH
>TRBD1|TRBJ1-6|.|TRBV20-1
SAAGTGNSPLH
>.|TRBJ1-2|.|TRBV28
ASSPPGATNYGYT
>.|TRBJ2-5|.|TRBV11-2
ASSLDRGGETQY
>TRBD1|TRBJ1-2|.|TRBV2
ASQMTIGTGEGYT
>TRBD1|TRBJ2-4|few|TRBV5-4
ASSRTQGDIQY
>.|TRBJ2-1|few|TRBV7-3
ASSLTTYNEQF
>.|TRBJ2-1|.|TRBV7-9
ASSHYRDNYNEQF
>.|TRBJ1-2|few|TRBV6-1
ASSEGGDRGYT
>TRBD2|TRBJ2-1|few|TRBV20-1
SALTSGGDNEQF
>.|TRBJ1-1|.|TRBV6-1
ASSSVGGTTEAF
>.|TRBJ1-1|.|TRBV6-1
ASIAGWVENTEAF
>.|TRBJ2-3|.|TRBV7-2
ASSLGGAQDTQY
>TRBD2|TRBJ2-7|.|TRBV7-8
ASSLAGGSYEQY
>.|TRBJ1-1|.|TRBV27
ASGGQINTEAF
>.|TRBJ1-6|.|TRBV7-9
ASSLAYRNSPLH
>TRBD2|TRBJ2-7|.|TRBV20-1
SARGASGNYEQY
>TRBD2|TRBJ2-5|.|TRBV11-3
ASSTLARQETQY
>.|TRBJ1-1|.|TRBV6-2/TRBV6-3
ASRTANTEAF
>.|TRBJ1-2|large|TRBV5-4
ASSSTTLNYGYT
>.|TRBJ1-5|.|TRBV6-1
ASTPPAGANQPQH